This entry features one TCR beta chain sequence. Its recognized antigen is unknown. No much larger clone is present one base from it, and per-base qualities are unavailable. Per the germline V gene, SGHVS is the CDR1 and FNYEAQ is the CDR2. The CDR3 starts with the cysteine, ends with the phenylalanine, and has 16 residues. The read is trimmed to its CDR3 DNA, 48 bases read in frame from base 1. V and J lose 5 bases and 0 bases, and a span of 17 bases separates them. The library was produced with the immunoSEQ multiplex PCR assay. For the multiplex PCR, a mixture combining 60 forward primers for TCR Vbeta segments and 13 reverse primers for TCR Jbeta segments was used. The CDR3 region of rearranged TCR beta genes was amplified from genomic DNA with a multiplex PCR assay. On the Illumina HiSeq System, the amplified TCR beta libraries were sequenced as 87-base-pair reads. The original pipeline was this. A later analysis tallied around 82 million unique TCR beta chains across the 660 or so repertoires, and some 12 million of those chains were shared by two or more donors. A nearest-neighbor algorithm error-corrected the raw reads and collapsed the reads into unique sequences, merging closely related sequences to remove PCR and sequencing errors. CDR3 sequences were aligned to IMGT reference sequences to assign V, D and J gene segments. For a sequence to be retained, a match of at least six nucleotides was required to both a V gene segment and a J gene segment. Rearrangements were classified as productive when the CDR3 lacked stop codons and remained in frame with V and J, and all other rearrangements were classified as non-productive. CDR3 was defined according to IMGT convention as the region running from the second conserved V-encoded cysteine to the conserved J-encoded phenylalanine. The earlier analysis of a few hundred of the donors excluded sequences that lacked an unambiguous match to a single V gene segment. An earlier analysis of several hundred of the donors called V segments functional above 56.7% productive rearrangements and segregating when the between-donor standard deviation exceeded 5%. To diagnose cytomegalovirus status from the catalog of TCR beta chain sequences, a statistical classification framework was built. In a later analysis, V and J genes were assigned by comparing TCR nucleotide sequences against IMGT/GENE-DB human TR gene sequences. Using the TCRdist pipeline, a later analysis assigned CDR3 sequences along with most-parsimonious VDJ recombination scenarios. In a later analysis, each TCR beta chain was defined by its CDR3 amino acid sequence together with its V-gene family, and reads without a unique V-gene family were excluded. A later analysis removed several hundred highly shared, low-generation-probability nucleotide sequences to deal with suspected cross-contamination and a sequencing artifact. In a later analysis, a clonal expansion index was calculated for each public chain from normalized within-repertoire ranks of inferred template counts. In a later analysis, generation probabilities were computed using a VDJ recombination model fitted to out-of-frame rearrangements, and the results were checked against IGoR. In a later analysis, TCR-TCR, TCR-HLA and TCR-CMV co-occurrence was scored with hypergeometric tests, and a repertoire-size bias correction was applied to TCR pairs. In a later analysis, false discovery rates were estimated by permuting HLA or CMV assignments 20 times. In a later analysis, co-occurring TCRs were grouped with DBSCAN, and TCRdist sequence similarity was added when clustering was performed within HLA-allele-positive subsets. Repertoires with fewer than 30,000 or more than 120,000 public chains, plus five repertoires with anomalous nucleotide sharing, were excluded from co-occurrence clustering. Imported from immuneACCESS, the table was reduced by TCRdb to in-frame sequences with V and J called. These copies leave out some clones; in studies compared against another copy, an unresolved V gene accounts for under half, and the cause of the remainder is not known. Clone size and the V and J calls come from that table; the DNA yielded D and trimming. Counted in this sample were 100,000 to 150,000 clones; roughly 79% of them appeared once. The top ten hold roughly 1.5% of the sample.

The cohort comprised some 730 healthy bone marrow donors. At the time of sampling, every cohort member was nominally healthy, though immune exposures that went unrecorded were likely present. The donor tested CMV seronegative, placing the donor among the 350 to 400 seronegative members of the cohort. A peripheral blood sample was collected from each donor, and TCR beta sequencing was performed on peripheral blood mononuclear cells. The Qiagen DNeasy Blood Extraction Kit was used to extract genomic DNA from the blood cell samples. This sample is drawn from a study of cytomegalovirus exposure and HLA in healthy donors (dated by TCRdb to the late 2010s). Context from the whole study: In an earlier analysis of under 600 of the donors, around 290 Gb of sequence data and just under 120 million unique TCR beta sequences from 150 million to 200 million T cells were reported. In an earlier analysis of more than 550 of the donors, high-throughput TCR beta sequencing was used to judge whether each TCR beta V gene segment behaved as functional or pseudogenic. A handful of DR-DQ haplotypes were handled as single units for association and clustering because linkage in the cohort was strong. Of the 300 to 500 genotyped donors, 65% to 90% were placed in the genetic ancestry cluster associated with self-reported Caucasian donors. Approximately 330 gigabases of sequencing data and around 88 million unique TCR sequences made up an early release that covered approximately 620 HLA-typed donors. All discovery cohort repertoires had been generated using a single sequencing platform. Typing coverage differed by locus: A, B, C, DRB1 and DQB1 were typed in about 620-640 donors, DQA1 in about 500, DPA1 in around 580, and DPB1 in about 450. High-throughput TCR immunosequencing, statistical association of individual TCRs with disease status, and machine learning were combined to predict cytomegalovirus infection status. In a later genetic analysis, genome-wide SNP genotypes for about three fifths of the roughly 670 donors were used, and that subset was treated as a discovery cohort. Using immunosequencing, the study profiled T cell repertoires from 666 subjects and related those repertoires to cytomegalovirus serostatus. Class I and class II HLA loci were covered by the typing at four-digit resolution. Donor age, sex, ethnicity and CMV serostatus were compiled alongside the repertoire data. A later analysis re-examined previously published TCR beta repertoires from roughly 720 donors and added high-resolution HLA genotyping to investigate patterns of TCR occurrence. Among 398 genotyped donors of the cohort, an average of approximately 230,000 unique TCR beta nucleotide sequences were sequenced per donor, around 20% of them non-productive. In addition to the first cohort of 666 subjects, a separate validation cohort of approximately 130 different subjects was used. The study was designed to test whether signatures of past pathogen exposure could be identified by cataloging public T cell receptors. The later analysis used no new phenotypic data to find candidate immune exposures, relying instead on TCR beta sequences and their occurrence across donors. General conclusions and limits of the study: In an earlier analysis of more than 500 of the donors, most TCR beta V segments appeared in productive rearrangements about 90% or about 30% of the time, broadly matching IMGT annotations. Strong co-occurrence of HLA alleles, especially DR and DQ, made assigning TCR associations to individual alleles difficult. A further reported finding was that TCR beta sequences accurately predicted the HLA-A and HLA-B alleles for most subjects in the first cohort. Cytomegalovirus status was reported to be diagnosed by the classifier with high specificity and sensitivity in both the original and validation cohorts. Across donors, most TCR sequences were observed very rarely, whereas some public TCRs were present in many individuals. A later analysis found that TCR association rates varied across HLA loci, with DRB1 alleles showing the most associated TCRs and HLA-C alleles the fewest. The cohort was sequenced for TCR beta chains only, and without alpha or paired-chain data the features that could be detected were limited. A later analysis associated approximately 17,000 TCR beta sequences with specific HLA alleles at a false discovery rate of 0.05. According to the authors, the approach could potentially be generalized to other disease states and immunological phenotypes. In a later analysis, most CMV-associated TCR beta chains were found to appear HLA-restricted, with HLA associations seemingly driven largely by CMV exposure. A total of 150 to 200 TCR beta chains were listed by the study as associated with cytomegalovirus. In vitro tests confirmed that a few of the cytomegalovirus-associated TCR beta chains recognize cytomegalovirus antigens. Because counts were too low, roughly 17 rarely observed V segments, including chromosome 9 orphons, were left out of the earlier analysis of a few hundred of the donors. In a later analysis, HLA-associated TCR beta chains were found to be more clonally expanded and to have lower generation probabilities than equally common non-associated chains. HLA typing was unavailable for some donors at each locus, so association tests used only the typed subset. Correlated functional status among segregating V segments might be attributable to linkage disequilibrium, but an unknown experimental factor could not be ruled out. V-gene and J-gene trimming of TCR beta chains was associated with a missense DCLRE1C variant in a later genetic analysis, and the association was replicated in an independent cohort. According to a later analysis, parvovirus B19, influenza, CMV and Epstein-Barr virus appeared linked to several top co-occurrence clusters. Presence/absence analyses assumed roughly uniform sequencing depth across donors, an assumption that may not hold. The sequencing pipeline was judged likely to have produced a cluster of highly shared sequence variants as a technical artifact. Some IMGT-functional V segments, including TRBV6-2 and TRBV6-3, could not be distinguished by the 87-base-pair reads and were therefore excluded. Compared with the approximately 600-donor mean, donors in an Asian-associated ancestry cluster had fewer N-insertions in productive TCRs, according to a later genetic analysis. The only immune exposure information available for the cohort was CMV serostatus.

This clonotype originated in a woman between 18 and 29 years old in good health and CMV-seronegative. The sequence links TRBV7-6 to TRBJ2-7; the D gene cannot be resolved reliably. The specimen sequenced was PBMCs. The CDR3 loop reads CASSNAFARNSYEQYF. Read as DNA, the sequence is TGTGCCAGCAGCAATGCCTTTGCGCGGAACTCCTACGAGCAGTACTTC.